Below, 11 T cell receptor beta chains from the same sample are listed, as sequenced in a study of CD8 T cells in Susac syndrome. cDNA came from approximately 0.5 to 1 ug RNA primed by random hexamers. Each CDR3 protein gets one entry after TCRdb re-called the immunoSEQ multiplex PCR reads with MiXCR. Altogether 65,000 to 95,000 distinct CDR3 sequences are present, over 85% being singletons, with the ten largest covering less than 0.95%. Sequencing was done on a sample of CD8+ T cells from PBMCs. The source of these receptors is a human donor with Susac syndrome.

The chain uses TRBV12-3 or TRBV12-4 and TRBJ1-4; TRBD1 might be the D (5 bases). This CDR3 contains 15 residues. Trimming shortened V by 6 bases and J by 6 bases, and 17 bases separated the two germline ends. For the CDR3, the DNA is TGTGCCAGCAGCCTAGGGGACGGGGGAGATGAAAAACTGTTTTTT. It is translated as CASSLGDGGDEKLFF.

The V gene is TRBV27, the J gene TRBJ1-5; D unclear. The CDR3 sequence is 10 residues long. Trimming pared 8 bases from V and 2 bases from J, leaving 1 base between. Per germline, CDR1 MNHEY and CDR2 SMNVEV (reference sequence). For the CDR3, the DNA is TGTGCCAGCGGCAATCAGCCCCAGCATTTT. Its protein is CASGNQPQHF.

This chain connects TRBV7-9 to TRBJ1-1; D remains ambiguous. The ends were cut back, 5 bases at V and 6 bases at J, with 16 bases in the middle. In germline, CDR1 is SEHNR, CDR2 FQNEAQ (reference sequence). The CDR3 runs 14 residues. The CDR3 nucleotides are TGTGCCAGCAGCCAAATGGAGCTAGACGCTGAAGCTTTCTTT. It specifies CASSQMELDAEAFF.

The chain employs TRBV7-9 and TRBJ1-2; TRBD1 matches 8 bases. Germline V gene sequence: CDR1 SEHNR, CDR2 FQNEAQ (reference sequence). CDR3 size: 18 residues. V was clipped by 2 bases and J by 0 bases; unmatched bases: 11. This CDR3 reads CASSLLPGQGEANYGYTF. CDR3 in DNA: TGTGCCAGCAGCTTACTACCCGGACAGGGAGAGGCTAACTATGGCTACACCTTC. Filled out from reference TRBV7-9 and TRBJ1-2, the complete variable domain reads DTGVSQNPRHKITKRGQNVTFRCDPISEHNRLYWYRQTLGQGPEFLTYFQNEAQLEKSRLLSDRFSAERPKGSFSTLEIQRTEQGDSAMYLCASSLLPGQGEANYGYTFGSGTRLTVV.

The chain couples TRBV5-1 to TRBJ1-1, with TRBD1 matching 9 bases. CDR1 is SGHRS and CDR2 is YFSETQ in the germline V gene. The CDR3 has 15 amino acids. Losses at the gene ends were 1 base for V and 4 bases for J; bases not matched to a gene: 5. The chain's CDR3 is CASSLSGTGITEAFF. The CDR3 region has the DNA TGCGCCAGCAGCTTGAGTGGGACAGGGATCACTGAAGCTTTCTTT.

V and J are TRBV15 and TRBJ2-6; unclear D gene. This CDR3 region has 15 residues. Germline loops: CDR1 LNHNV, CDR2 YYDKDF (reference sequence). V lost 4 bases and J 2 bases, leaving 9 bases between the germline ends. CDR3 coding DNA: TGTGCCACCAGCACTCTAGGGACTGGGGCCAACGTCCTGACTTTC. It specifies CATSTLGTGANVLTF.

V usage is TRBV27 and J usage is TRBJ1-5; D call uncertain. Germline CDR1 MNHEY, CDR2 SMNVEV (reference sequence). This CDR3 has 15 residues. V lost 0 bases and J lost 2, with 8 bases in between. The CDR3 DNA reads TGTGCCAGCAGTTTATCATACTCAGGCAATCAGCCCCAGCATTTT. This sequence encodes CASSLSYSGNQPQHF.

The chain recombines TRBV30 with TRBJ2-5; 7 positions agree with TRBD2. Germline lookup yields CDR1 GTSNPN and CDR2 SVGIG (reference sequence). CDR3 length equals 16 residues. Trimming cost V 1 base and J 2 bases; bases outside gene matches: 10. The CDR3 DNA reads TGTGCCTGGAGTGGAGGGGAGGGGCCAGAACAAGAGACCCAGTACTTC. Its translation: CAWSGGEGPEQETQYF.

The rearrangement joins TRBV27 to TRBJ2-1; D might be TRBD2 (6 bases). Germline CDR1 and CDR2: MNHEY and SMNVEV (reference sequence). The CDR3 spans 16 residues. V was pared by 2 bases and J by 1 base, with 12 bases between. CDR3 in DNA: TGTGCCAGCAGTTTAACCCGGGACTTTTCCTACAATGAGCAGTTCTTC. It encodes CASSLTRDFSYNEQFF.

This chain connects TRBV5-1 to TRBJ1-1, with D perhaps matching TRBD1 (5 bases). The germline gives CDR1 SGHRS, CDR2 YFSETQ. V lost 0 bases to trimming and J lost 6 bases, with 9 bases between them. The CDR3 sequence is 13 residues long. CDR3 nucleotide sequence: TGCGCCAGCAGCTTGGGAGGGACCCCTGAAGCTTTCTTT. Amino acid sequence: CASSLGGTPEAFF.

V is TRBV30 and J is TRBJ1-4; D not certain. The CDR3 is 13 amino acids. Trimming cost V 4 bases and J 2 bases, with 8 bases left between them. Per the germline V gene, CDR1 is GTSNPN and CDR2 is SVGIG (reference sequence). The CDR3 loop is CAWNRGTNEKLFF. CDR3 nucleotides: TGTGCCTGGAATCGAGGGACTAATGAAAAACTGTTTTTT.